The 23 T cell receptor beta chains below were found in one sample sequenced in a study of blood T cell repertoires in COVID-19. TCRdb's table, derived via immunoSEQ multiplex PCR, lists solely in-frame clones and lacks some. The table shows about 54,000 clones, with about nine tenths occurring only once. Sequencing input: peripheral blood. These receptors were obtained from a man in his sixties with active COVID-19.

This chain links TRBV27 with TRBJ2-2, with D perhaps TRBD2 (5 bases). CDR3 size: 15 residues. CDR1 is MNHEY and CDR2 is SMNVEV in the germline V gene (reference sequence). Trimming pared 4 bases from V and 5 bases from J, leaving 14 bases between. For the CDR3, the DNA is TGTGCCAGCAGTTCGTCCGGGGATCGAACCGGGGAGCTGTTTTTT. Translated, it gives CASSSSGDRTGELFF.

The gene calls are TRBV7-3 and TRBJ2-1; possible D gene TRBD2, 5 bases. With 7 bases removed from V and 6 bases from J, the gap between germline ends came to 16 bases. Per the germline V gene, CDR1 is SGHTA and CDR2 is FQGTGA. The length of the CDR3 is 14 residues. The CDR3 loop is CASKVAGVSNEQFF. The CDR3 nucleotides are TGTGCCAGCAAGGTTGCGGGTGTCAGCAATGAGCAGTTCTTC.

The chain recombines TRBV19 with TRBJ2-6, with D possibly being TRBD1 (6 bases). This CDR3 region has 18 residues. Germline values: CDR1 LNHDA, CDR2 SQIVND (reference sequence). V was clipped by 5 bases and J by 0 bases, with 17 bases between them. In DNA, the CDR3 is TGTGCCAGTAGTCCGATCACAGGGCTGCACTCTGGGGCCAACGTCCTGACTTTC. Amino acid sequence: CASSPITGLHSGANVLTF.

The count of this clone is one. J is TRBJ1-2 and V is TRBV10-3; perhaps TRBD1 as D (6 bases). The CDR3 covers 12 residues. Germline CDR1 and CDR2: ENHRY and SYGVKD. V was clipped by 11 bases and J by 8 bases, with 18 bases between them. This CDR3 is CAVQQGTGGYTF. In DNA, the CDR3 is TGTGCCGTTCAACAGGGTACGGGGGGCTACACCTTC.

This clone was counted between two and nine times. The V gene is TRBV7-6, the J gene TRBJ2-7, with 7 bases fitting TRBD1. This CDR3 is built from 14 residues. Trimming removed 4 bases from V and 3 bases from J; junction bases left unmatched: 6. The germline V gene has CDR1 SGHVS and CDR2 FNYEAQ. For the CDR3, the DNA is TGTGCCAGCAGCTCTAGACAGGGTGACTACGAGCAGTACTTC. The encoded protein is CASSSRQGDYEQYF. Supplemented by reference TRBV7-6 and TRBJ2-7, the full variable domain reads GAGVSQSPRYKVTKRGQDVALRCDPISGHVSLYWYRQALGQGPEFLTYFNYEAQQDKSGLPNDRFSAERPEGSISTLTIQRTEQRDSAMYRCASSSRQGDYEQYFGPGTRLTVT.

The chain uses TRBV11-2 and TRBJ2-1; D is unclear. V lost 1 base and J 9 bases, leaving 7 bases between the germline ends. Germline lookup yields CDR1 SGHAT and CDR2 FQNNGV. The CDR3 extends over 12 amino acids. CDR3 sequence reads: CASSLGLPEQFF. The CDR3 nucleotides read TGTGCCAGCAGCTTAGGTCTCCCTGAGCAGTTCTTC. Supplemented by reference TRBV11-2 and TRBJ2-1, the full variable domain reads EAGVAQSPRYKIIEKRQSVAFWCNPISGHATLYWYQQILGQGPKLLIQFQNNGVVDDSQLPKDRFSAERLKGVDSTLKIQPAKLEDSAVYLCASSLGLPEQFFGPGTRLTVL.

This chain links TRBV3-1 (or the pseudogene TRBV3-2) with TRBJ2-7, with 13 nucleotides matching TRBD2. CDR1 is LGHDT, CDR2 YNNKEL, per germline (reference sequence). The CDR3 loop spans 15 amino acids. V trimming: 4 bases; J trimming: 2 bases; junction bases outside the gene matches: 2. Here the CDR3 DNA reads TGTGCCAGCAGCCTGGGACTAGCGGGACCCTACGAGCAGTACTTC. This translates into CASSLGLAGPYEQYF.

The chain joins TRBV4-1 to TRBJ2-3; 11 positions match TRBD1. The CDR3 is made up of 17 amino acids. Germline assignment: CDR1 MGHRA and CDR2 YSYEKL. Trimming at V came to 0 bases and at J to 2 bases, leaving 4 bases not matched to a gene. CDR3 nucleotide sequence: TGCGCCAGCAGCCAAGATTGGGGACAGGGGGTCACAGATACGCAGTATTTT. Translation gives CASSQDWGQGVTDTQYF.

The chain couples TRBV29-1 to TRBJ2-2, with D possibly TRBD2 on 5 matching bases. Germline CDR1 reads SQVTM; CDR2 reads ANQGSEA. The CDR3 consists of 14 residues. V lost 4 bases and J lost 2, with 11 bases in between. DNA of the CDR3: TGCAGCGTTGGAAGGGAGACTAACACCGGGGAGCTGTTTTTT. Protein: CSVGRETNTGELFF.

This CDR3 reads CASSRAGISGMYGYTF. Here the CDR3 DNA reads TGTGCCAGCAGCCGGGCGGGGATCTCGGGCATGTATGGCTACACCTTC. The chain joins TRBV27 to TRBJ1-2; unclear D gene. From germline, CDR1 is MNHEY and CDR2 SMNVEV (reference sequence). The CDR3 covers 16 residues. V was trimmed by 6 bases and J by 5 bases, leaving 22 bases between them.

The gene calls are TRBV7-3 and TRBJ2-1; 9 bases map to TRBD1. The CDR3 consists of 15 residues. V shed 3 bases, J shed 1 base, and the junction held 1 base outside the gene matches. CDR1 and CDR2 (germline): SGHTA, FQGTGA. The CDR3 DNA follows: TGTGCCAGCAGCTTTGACAGGGGGTCCTACAATGAGCAGTTCTTC. Translated, it gives CASSFDRGSYNEQFF.

V gene TRBV6-1 combines with J gene TRBJ1-5; possibly TRBD1 for D (6 bases). V lost 2 bases and J lost 3, with 14 bases in between. The CDR3 runs 16 residues. Germline V gene lookup returns CDR1 MNHNS and CDR2 SASEGT. CDR3 in amino acids: CASSEFGRGLNQPQHF. DNA of the CDR3: TGTGCCAGCAGTGAATTTGGCAGGGGCCTCAATCAGCCCCAGCATTTT.

This clone appeared a single time. CDR3 sequence (DNA): TGTGCCAGCAGCAAACTTAGACAGGGGACGGGGGCGCACCTCTACGAGCAGTACTTC. Protein sequence: CASSKLRQGTGAHLYEQYF. The rearrangement uses TRBV21-1 and TRBJ2-7; TRBD1, as called in the table, went unchecked against the DNA. TRBV21-1 is labeled a pseudogene. The length of the CDR3 is 19 residues.

V and J are TRBV10-3 and TRBJ2-3, with 12 bases that match TRBD2. Trimming removed 3 bases from V and 3 bases from J; junction bases left unmatched: 1. The CDR3 totals 15 residues. Germline CDR1 is ENHRY and CDR2 is SYGVKD. For the CDR3, the DNA is TGTGCCATCAGTGACGGGACTAGCGGGACAGATACGCAGTATTTT. Encoded protein: CAISDGTSGTDTQYF.

This sequence joins TRBV11-2 and TRBJ2-5, with a possible D match to TRBD2 (6 bases). With 5 bases removed from V and 1 base from J, the gap between germline ends came to 17 bases. Germline values: CDR1 SGHAT, CDR2 FQNNGV. The CDR3 covers 16 residues. The CDR3 loop reads CASSKEGLRAQETQYF. The CDR3 nucleotides are TGTGCCAGCAGCAAAGAGGGACTGCGGGCCCAAGAGACCCAGTACTTC.

The rearrangement uses TRBV28 and TRBJ2-7; 8 bases are shared with TRBD2. Germline CDR1 reads MDHEN; CDR2 reads SYDVKM. J gave up 2 bases and V 2 bases, and 11 bases lay outside the gene matches. This CDR3 spans 17 amino acids. In nucleotides, the CDR3 is TGTGCCAGCAGTTTACCTTCCCGGGGTAGCGGGGCCTACGAGCAGTACTTC. This codes for CASSLPSRGSGAYEQYF.

V gene TRBV7-2 combines with J gene TRBJ1-4, with 8 bases lining up with TRBD1. CDR1 and CDR2 from the germline V gene are SGHTA and FQGNSA. V shed 2 bases, J shed 5 bases, and the junction held 1 base outside the gene matches. The CDR3 contains 14 residues. The CDR3: CASSLRTGNEKLFF. The CDR3, as DNA: TGTGCCAGCAGCTTAAGGACAGGGAATGAAAAACTGTTTTTT.

The chain links TRBV30 to TRBJ1-1; no clear D. The CDR3 is 14 residues long. Looked up from germline, CDR1 is GTSNPN and CDR2 is SVGIG (reference sequence). The ends were cut back, 1 base at V and 3 bases at J, with 12 bases in the middle. Here the CDR3 reads CAWSGGFGHTEAFF. In DNA, the CDR3 is TGTGCCTGGAGTGGAGGGTTTGGACACACTGAAGCTTTCTTT. The variable domain in full, completed from reference TRBV30 and TRBJ1-1, reads SQTIHQWPATLVQPVGSPLSLECTVEGTSNPNLYWYRQAAGRGLQLLFYSVGIGQISSEVPQNLSASRPQDRQFILSSKKLLLSDSGFYLCAWSGGFGHTEAFFGQGTRLTVV.

On this clone itself: Sequence at one end of the junction differs from germline and may be a read error. V is TRBV20-1 and J is TRBJ2-7; D gene unclear. CDR1 and CDR2 from the germline V gene are DFQATT and SNEGSKA (reference sequence). The CDR3 sequence is 11 residues long. CDR3 sequence: CSARGSFEQYF. The CDR3 DNA sequence: TGCAGTGCTAGGGGCTCCTTCGAGCAGTACTTC.

This clone was picked up one time. The J gene is TRBJ2-7, the V gene TRBV3-1 (or the pseudogene TRBV3-2); 10 bases map to TRBD1. The CDR3 extends over 16 amino acids. V lost 4 bases, J lost 2 bases, and 8 bases stayed unmatched. Germline V gene lookup returns CDR1 LGHDT and CDR2 YNNKEL (reference sequence). CDR3 DNA sequence: TGTGCCAGCAGCCCCCGGGGACAGGGGATCACCTACGAGCAGTACTTC. Its protein is CASSPRGQGITYEQYF.

This sequence joins TRBV5-1 and TRBJ2-5, with D maybe TRBD1 (5 bases). This CDR3 contains 13 residues. Germline CDR1 SGHRS, CDR2 YFSETQ. The V gene lost 4 bases and the J gene lost 0 bases, with 7 bases spanning the gap. The CDR3 spells CASSPDNQETQYF. CDR3 sequence (DNA): TGCGCCAGCAGCCCGGACAACCAAGAGACCCAGTACTTC.

The rearrangement uses TRBV4-2 and TRBJ2-1, with a possible D match to TRBD1 (5 bases). Germline-derived CDR1 and CDR2 are LGHNA and YNFKEQ. Trimming took 0 bases from V and 2 from J, leaving 11 bases between them. This CDR3 contains 16 residues. DNA of the CDR3: TGTGCCAGCAGCCAAGAATCCTGGACAACCTACAATGAGCAGTTCTTC. It yields the protein CASSQESWTTYNEQFF.

The chain uses TRBV7-9 and TRBJ2-3; 8 bases are shared with TRBD2. Trimming removed 8 bases from V and 0 bases from J; junction bases left unmatched: 1. Germline lookup yields CDR1 SEHNR and CDR2 FQNEAQ (reference sequence). There are 13 residues in the CDR3. DNA of the CDR3: TGTGCCAGCGCTAGCGGGAGCACAGATACGCAGTATTTT. Translation gives CASASGSTDTQYF.